Following are 4 T cell receptor beta chains from one sample sequenced in a study of Ad26.COV2.S vaccination and SARS-CoV-2 variants. Stated treatment: some 20 received Ad26.COV2.S at low or high dose, single or two shots; 5 received placebo; per-sample allocation not given. Sampling was done on day 63 after the first vaccine or placebo injection. The protocol was immunoSEQ multiplex PCR, while the TCRdb copy is restricted to in-frame clones and leaves out a portion. The sample yields about 680,000 clones, more than 80% seen once. This material consisted of peripheral blood, taken in a trial of Ad26.COV2.S vaccine versus placebo. These receptors were collected from a person aged 18-60 years who received the Ad26.COV2.S COVID-19 vaccine or a placebo.

This clone appeared a single time. This chain uses TRBV18 with TRBJ2-3; 8 nucleotides match TRBD1. The V gene's germline CDR1 is KGHSH and CDR2 LQKENI. V trimming: 1 base; J trimming: 2 bases; junction bases outside the gene matches: 5. CDR3 length: 16 residues. The CDR3 DNA sequence: TGTGCCAGCTCACCACGGGACAGGACCATCACAGATACGCAGTATTTT. Protein product: CASSPRDRTITDTQYF.

The CDR3 DNA is TGTGCCAGCAGCTTGGCTCAGGGTGACAATGAGCAGTTCTTC. This gives the protein CASSLAQGDNEQFF. The rearrangement joins TRBV5-4 to TRBJ2-1; maybe TRBD1 (5 bases). The CDR3 has 14 amino acids. CDR1 is SGHNT, CDR2 YYREEE, per germline (reference sequence). V lost 0 bases and J 5 bases, leaving 9 bases between the germline ends.

The V gene is TRBV5-5, the J gene TRBJ2-5, with D unresolved. CDR1 and CDR2 (germline): SGHKS, YYEKEE (reference sequence). This CDR3 is built from 13 residues. The V and J ends lost 4 bases and 5 bases respectively, with 12 bases between them. The CDR3 sequence: CASSPIKRETQYF. The DNA of the CDR3 is TGTGCCAGCAGCCCAATAAAGAGGGAGACCCAGTACTTC.

The chain links TRBV5-4 to TRBJ2-5; 9 nucleotides match TRBD2. Unmatched junction bases numbered 8, after V lost 3 bases and J lost 5 bases. The germline V gene encodes CDR1 SGHNT and CDR2 YYREEE (reference sequence). This CDR3 is built from 15 residues. CDR3 residues: CASSSPGGGAETQYF. For the CDR3, the DNA is TGTGCCAGCAGCTCCCCAGGCGGGGGGGCGGAGACCCAGTACTTC.